These T cell receptor beta chains were read from a single sample in a study of CXCR3-negative and CXCR3-positive naive CD8 T cells. TCRdb reprocessed the 5' RACE reads; each CDR3 protein has one entry and no DNA is given. The table gives 49,000 or so distinct CDR3 sequences; the top ten clones make up approximately 0.52% of it. The sample taken for sequencing was naive CXCR3+ CD8+ T cells from blood. The receptors were sampled from a human donor in good health. Some clones in this sample may be carry-over from other donors' samples. Both conserved end residues are part of each CDR3.

V: TRBV7-8
J: TRBJ1-2
CDR3: CASSTLATRDGYTF

V: TRBV12-3/TRBV12-4
J: TRBJ2-1
CDR3: CASSLSRRGVESYNEQFF

V: TRBV4-3
J: TRBJ2-1
CDR3: CASIQGGGANNEQFF

V: TRBV19
J: TRBJ2-1
CDR3: CASSIGQAAYNEQFF

V: TRBV20-1
J: TRBJ2-1
CDR3: CSARDSGTPEQFF

V: TRBV7-3
J: TRBJ2-6
CDR3: CASSLERLPYPSGANVLTF

V: TRBV6-5
J: TRBJ2-1
CDR3: CASSYSAVAGSEQFF

V: TRBV6-5
J: TRBJ2-7
CDR3: CASISLGTGSYEQYF

V: TRBV7-3
J: TRBJ1-4
CDR3: CASSSGPGEKLFF

V: TRBV6-2/TRBV6-3
J: TRBJ2-1
CDR3: CASSSYPGLAGELDNEQFF

V: TRBV4-3
J: TRBJ2-1
CDR3: CASSRDRGGMDNEQFF

V: TRBV6-4
J: TRBJ2-1
CDR3: CASSTSGADYNEQFF

V: TRBV28
J: TRBJ2-1
CDR3: CASSLRGLGEQFF

V: TRBV7-2
J: TRBJ2-1
CDR3: CASSSPPGYEQFF

V: TRBV5-1
J: TRBJ2-5
CDR3: CASSPGTSGGPLETQYF

V: TRBV7-3
J: TRBJ2-5
CDR3: CASSIGTSGWETQYF

V: TRBV27
J: TRBJ2-1
CDR3: CASSPLGLAGENNEQFF

V: TRBV4-3
J: TRBJ1-2
CDR3: CASSHPAMGGEGYGYTF

V: TRBV4-3
J: TRBJ1-1
CDR3: CASSRGAGTEAFF

V: TRBV24-1
J: TRBJ2-3
CDR3: CATSDPQGDTDTQYF

V: TRBV11-2
J: TRBJ1-5
CDR3: CASSRQTGAITDQPQHF

V: TRBV20-1
J: TRBJ1-2
CDR3: CSARELEGGVSYGYTF

V: TRBV29-1
J: TRBJ1-2
CDR3: CSVEAGTGMGRDGYTF

V: TRBV29-1
J: TRBJ1-2
CDR3: CSVVPGENYGYTF

V: TRBV14
J: TRBJ2-2
CDR3: CASSPWRTGELFF

V: TRBV29-1
J: TRBJ2-1
CDR3: CSVEELSEQFF

V: TRBV12-5
J: TRBJ2-5
CDR3: CASSRGGTGLEETQYF

V: TRBV6-2/TRBV6-3
J: TRBJ2-3
CDR3: CASSYGLAGGPFTDTQYF

V: TRBV27
J: TRBJ2-3
CDR3: CASSVKATTDTQYF

V: TRBV7-9
J: TRBJ2-2
CDR3: CASSLGSPGELFF

V: TRBV7-3
J: TRBJ2-3
CDR3: CASSPGTGNTQYF

V: TRBV7-8
J: TRBJ2-3
CDR3: CASVPKEAGGQGDTQYF

V: TRBV7-8
J: TRBJ2-7
CDR3: CASRHDSSYEQYF

V: TRBV6-6
J: TRBJ2-1
CDR3: CASSSVGNEQFF

V: TRBV4-3
J: TRBJ1-1
CDR3: CASSQDTGGDTEAFF

V: TRBV7-2
J: TRBJ2-4
CDR3: CASSLGGGGRNNIQYF

V: TRBV19
J: TRBJ2-7
CDR3: CASSTGTGETSYEQYF

V: TRBV20-1
J: TRBJ1-2
CDR3: CSASGNYGYTF

V: TRBV11-2
J: TRBJ2-3
CDR3: CASSLGSGGSSTDTQYF

V: TRBV28
J: TRBJ1-3
CDR3: CASRWDRGENTIYF

V: TRBV5-1
J: TRBJ2-2
CDR3: CASKPGQGPTGELFF